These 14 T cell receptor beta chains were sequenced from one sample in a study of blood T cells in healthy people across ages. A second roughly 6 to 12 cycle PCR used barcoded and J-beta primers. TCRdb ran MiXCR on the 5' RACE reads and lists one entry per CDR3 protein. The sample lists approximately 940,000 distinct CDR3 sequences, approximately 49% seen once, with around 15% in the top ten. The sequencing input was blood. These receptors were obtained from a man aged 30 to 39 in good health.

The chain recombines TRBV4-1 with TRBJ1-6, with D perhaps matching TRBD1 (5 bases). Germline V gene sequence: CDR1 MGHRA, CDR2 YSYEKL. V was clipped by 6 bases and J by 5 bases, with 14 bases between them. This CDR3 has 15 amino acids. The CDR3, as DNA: TGCGCCAGCAGATTGGGGCCGCTCGATAATTCACCCCTCCACTTT. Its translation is CASRLGPLDNSPLHF.

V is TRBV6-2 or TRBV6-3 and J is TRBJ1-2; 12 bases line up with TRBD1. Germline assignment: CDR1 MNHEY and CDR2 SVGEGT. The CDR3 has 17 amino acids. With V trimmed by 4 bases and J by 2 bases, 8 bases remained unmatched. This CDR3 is CASSSSGTGGANYGYTF. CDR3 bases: TGTGCCAGCAGTTCCTCCGGGACAGGGGGCGCGAACTATGGCTACACCTTC.

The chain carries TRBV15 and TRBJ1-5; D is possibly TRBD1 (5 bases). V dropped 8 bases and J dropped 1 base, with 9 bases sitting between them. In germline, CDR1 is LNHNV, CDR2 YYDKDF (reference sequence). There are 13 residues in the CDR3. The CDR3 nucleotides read TGTGCCACCCGAAGGACAAGCAATCAGCCCCAGCATTTT. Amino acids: CATRRTSNQPQHF. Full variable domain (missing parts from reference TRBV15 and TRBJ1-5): DAMVIQNPRYQVTQFGKPVTLSCSQTLNHNVMYWYQQKSSQAPKLLFHYYDKDFNNEADTPDNFQSRRPNTSFCFLDIRSPGLGDTAMYLCATRRTSNQPQHFGDGTRLSIL.

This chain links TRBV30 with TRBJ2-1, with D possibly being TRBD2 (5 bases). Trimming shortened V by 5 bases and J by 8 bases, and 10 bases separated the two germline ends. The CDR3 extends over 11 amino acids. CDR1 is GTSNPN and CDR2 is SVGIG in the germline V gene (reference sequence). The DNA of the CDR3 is TGTGCCTGGGCACAGAGGGATGAGCAGTTCTTC. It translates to CAWAQRDEQFF.

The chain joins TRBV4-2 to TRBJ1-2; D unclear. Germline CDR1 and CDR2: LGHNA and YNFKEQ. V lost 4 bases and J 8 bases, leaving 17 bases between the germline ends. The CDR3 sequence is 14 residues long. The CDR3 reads CASSPVAGMRGYTF. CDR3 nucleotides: TGTGCCAGCAGCCCCGTGGCAGGCATGAGGGGCTACACCTTC.

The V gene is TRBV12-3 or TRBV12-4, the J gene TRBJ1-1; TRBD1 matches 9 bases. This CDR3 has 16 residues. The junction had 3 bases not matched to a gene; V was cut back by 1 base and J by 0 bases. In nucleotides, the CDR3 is TGTGCCAGCAGTTTAGGCCGGGACAGGGTGAACACTGAAGCTTTCTTT. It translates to CASSLGRDRVNTEAFF.

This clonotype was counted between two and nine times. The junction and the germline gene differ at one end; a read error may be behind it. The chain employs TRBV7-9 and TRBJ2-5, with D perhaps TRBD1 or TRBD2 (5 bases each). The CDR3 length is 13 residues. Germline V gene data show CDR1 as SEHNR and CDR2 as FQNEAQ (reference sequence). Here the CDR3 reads CASSPRVGEIQYF. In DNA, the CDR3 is TGTGCCAGCAGCCCCAGGGTCGGGGAGATCCAGTACTTC.

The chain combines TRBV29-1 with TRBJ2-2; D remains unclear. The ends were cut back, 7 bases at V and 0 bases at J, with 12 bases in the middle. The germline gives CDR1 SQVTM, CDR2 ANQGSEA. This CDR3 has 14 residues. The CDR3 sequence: CSAPSVANTGELFF. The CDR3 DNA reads TGCAGCGCTCCATCGGTGGCGAACACCGGGGAGCTGTTTTTT.

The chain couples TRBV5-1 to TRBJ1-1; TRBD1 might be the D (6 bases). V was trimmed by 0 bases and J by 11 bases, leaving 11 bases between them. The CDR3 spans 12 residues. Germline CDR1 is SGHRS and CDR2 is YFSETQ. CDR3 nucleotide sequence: TGCGCCAGCAGCTTGGAGCAGGGGCCCGCTTTCTTT. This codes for CASSLEQGPAFF.

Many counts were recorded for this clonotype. CDR3 nucleotides: TGTGCCAGCAGCCGGAATTGGGGCAATCAGCCCCAGCATTTT. Its translation: CASSRNWGNQPQHF. The chain is built from TRBV7-2 and TRBJ1-5; D is uncertain. The germline V gene has CDR1 SGHTA and CDR2 FQGNSA. Trimming removed 5 bases from V and 2 bases from J, with 10 bases in between. CDR3 length equals 14 residues.

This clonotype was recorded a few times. CDR3 nucleotides: TGTGCCAGCAGTTTATTTGTAGGAACGGGAGCTTTCTTT. It translates to CASSLFVGTGAFF. This rearrangement joins TRBV28 to TRBJ1-1; D remains unclear. Trimming stripped 1 base from V and 10 bases from J, with 13 bases between. CDR3 length: 13 amino acids. CDR1 is MDHEN, CDR2 SYDVKM, per germline.

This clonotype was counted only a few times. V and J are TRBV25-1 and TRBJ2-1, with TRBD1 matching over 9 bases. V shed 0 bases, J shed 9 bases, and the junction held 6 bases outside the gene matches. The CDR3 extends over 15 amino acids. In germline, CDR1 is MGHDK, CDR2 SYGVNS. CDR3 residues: CASSEYGTGMSEQFF. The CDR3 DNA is TGTGCCAGCAGTGAATACGGGACAGGGATGAGTGAGCAGTTCTTC.

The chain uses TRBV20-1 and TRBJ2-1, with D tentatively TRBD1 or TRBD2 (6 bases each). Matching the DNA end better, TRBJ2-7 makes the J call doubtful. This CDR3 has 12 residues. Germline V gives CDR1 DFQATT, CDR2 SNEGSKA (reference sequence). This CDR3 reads CSELGGYNEQYF. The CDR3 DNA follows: TGCAGTGAGCTGGGGGGCTACAATGAGCAGTACTTC.

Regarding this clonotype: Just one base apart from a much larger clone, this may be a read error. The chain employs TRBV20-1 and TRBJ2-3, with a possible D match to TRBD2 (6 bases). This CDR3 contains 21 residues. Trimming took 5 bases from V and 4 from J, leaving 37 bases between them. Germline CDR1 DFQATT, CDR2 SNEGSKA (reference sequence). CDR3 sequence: CSAPPAGRALRQTPSADTQYF. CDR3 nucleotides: TGCAGTGCTCCCCCCGCGGGCAGGGCCTTGCGGCAAACACCTAGCGCAGATACGCAGTATTTT.